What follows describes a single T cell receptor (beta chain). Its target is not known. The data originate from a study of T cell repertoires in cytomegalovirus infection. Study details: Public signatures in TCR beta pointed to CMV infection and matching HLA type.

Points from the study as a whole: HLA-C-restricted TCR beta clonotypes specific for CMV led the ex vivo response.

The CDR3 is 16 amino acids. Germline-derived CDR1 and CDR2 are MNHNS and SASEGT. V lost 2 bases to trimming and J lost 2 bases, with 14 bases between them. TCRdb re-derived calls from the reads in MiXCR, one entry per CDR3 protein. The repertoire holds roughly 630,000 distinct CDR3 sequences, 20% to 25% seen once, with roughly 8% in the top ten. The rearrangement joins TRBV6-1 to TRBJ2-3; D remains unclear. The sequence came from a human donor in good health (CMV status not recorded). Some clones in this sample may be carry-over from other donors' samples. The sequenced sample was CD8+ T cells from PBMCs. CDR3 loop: CASSERYLSPTDTQYF. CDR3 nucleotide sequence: TGTGCCAGCAGTGAAAGGTACCTGAGTCCCACAGATACGCAGTATTTT.